This T cell receptor (beta chain) stems from a study of cytomegalovirus exposure and HLA in healthy donors. At the level of the study: The platform used for the 100 to 150 validation repertoires matched that of the 600 to 800 first-cohort repertoires, a later analysis reported.

Separation from the roughly 700-subject first cohort characterized the roughly 130-subject validation cohort, to which the donors belonged. Per germline, CDR1 MGHRA and CDR2 YSYEKL. CDR3 length equals 14 residues. Germline trimming cut 4 bases from V and 3 bases from J; bases unmatched to any gene: 2. Remarks on this clone: The antigen is undetermined.

General study findings and limits: High specificity and sensitivity for cytomegalovirus status were reported for the classifier.

Sequencing used immunoSEQ multiplex PCR; TCRdb keeps in-frame clones, though not all of them. The sample lists about 400,000 clones, 86% occurring once. Sequencing used PBMCs. This TCR derives from a woman aged 18-30 years in good health and CMV-seronegative. This chain joins TRBV4-1 and TRBJ1-3, with TRBD1 identical over 8 bases. The CDR3 sequence is CASSPGQGGNTIYF. For the CDR3, the DNA is TGCGCCAGCAGCCCCGGACAGGGTGGAAACACCATATATTTT.